One and the same sample provided the 8 T cell receptor beta chains below, sequenced in a study of brain T cells in children with intractable seizures. Profiling relied on immunoSEQ multiplex PCR, and the TCRdb table lists in-frame clones only, not all of them. The data contain around 80,000 clones, roughly 89% of them singletons. The sequencing used peripheral blood, collected at surgery. These receptors were obtained from a girl aged 2 to 10 with Rasmussen encephalitis and intractable seizures.

The genes are TRBV2 and TRBJ2-7, with D perhaps given as TRBD1 or TRBD2 (5 bases each). The germline V gene has CDR1 SNHLY and CDR2 FYNNEI. V shed 11 bases and J shed 2 bases, with 13 bases lying between them. The length of the CDR3 is 12 residues. The CDR3 loop is CALGDAPYEQYF. The DNA for the CDR3 is TGTGCCCTGGGGGACGCGCCCTACGAGCAGTACTTC.

V gene TRBV10-2 combines with J gene TRBJ1-5, with 7 bases matching TRBD1. V lost 5 bases to trimming and J lost 5 bases; unmatched junction nucleotides: 3. CDR3 length: 13 amino acids. Per germline, CDR1 WSHSY and CDR2 SAAADI. As DNA, the CDR3 is TGCGCCAGCAGTAGGGACAGTTATCAGCCCCAGCATTTT. It codes for CASSRDSYQPQHF.

The chain employs TRBV11-2 and TRBJ2-7, with TRBD1 as a possible D gene (5 bases). The CDR3 covers 15 residues. The ends were cut back, 1 base at V and 2 bases at J, with 12 bases in the middle. The germline CDR1 and CDR2 sequences are SGHAT and FQNNGV. CDR3 sequence (DNA): TGTGCCAGCAGCTTAGTTTCTGGCAGGGCCTACGAGCAGTACTTC. It encodes CASSLVSGRAYEQYF.

The chain uses TRBV27 and TRBJ2-2; TRBD2 matches at 13 bases. J lost 7 bases, V lost 5 bases, and 10 bases had no gene match. The CDR3 runs 17 residues. Germline V gene sequence: CDR1 MNHEY, CDR2 SMNVEV (reference sequence). CDR3 region: CASSRLAGGQWGGELFF. Written as DNA, the CDR3 is TGTGCCAGCAGTAGACTAGCGGGAGGACAGTGGGGCGGGGAGCTGTTTTTT.

The chain links TRBV4-1 to TRBJ2-3; perhaps D is TRBD1 or TRBD2 (5 bases each). The V end was cut by 3 bases, the J end by 2 bases, with 15 bases between. The germline gives CDR1 MGHRA, CDR2 YSYEKL. The CDR3 covers 16 residues. The CDR3: CASSHLGGTPTDTQYF. The CDR3, as DNA: TGCGCCAGCAGCCACCTAGGTGGGACCCCCACAGATACGCAGTATTTT.

A single count supports this clone. CDR3 sequence reads: CASSGQVREAFF. The CDR3 bases are TGTGCCAGCAGCGGACAGGTCCGGGAAGCTTTCTTT. J is TRBJ1-1 and V is TRBV7-9; 7 bases are a match to TRBD1. Trimming at V came to 5 bases and at J to 8 bases, leaving 5 bases not matched to a gene. CDR1 is SEHNR, CDR2 FQNEAQ, per germline (reference sequence). The length of the CDR3 is 12 residues.

The chain couples TRBV15 to TRBJ1-1; D perhaps matches TRBD1 (5 bases). V lost 5 bases to trimming and J lost 3 bases, with 10 bases between them. Germline CDR1 is LNHNV and CDR2 is YYDKDF (reference sequence). The CDR3 covers 13 residues. CDR3 DNA: TGTGCCACCAGCTACGGGGGGTACACTGAAGCTTTCTTT. It encodes CATSYGGYTEAFF.

The V and J genes are TRBV2 and TRBJ2-7; D call uncertain. The CDR3 is 14 amino acids. Germline CDR1 is SNHLY and CDR2 is FYNNEI. Trimming stripped 6 bases from V and 0 bases from J, with 12 bases between. CDR3 residues: CASRESISSYEQYF. The CDR3 nucleotides read TGTGCCAGCAGGGAGTCAATTAGCTCCTACGAGCAGTACTTC.